These T cell receptor beta chains were read from a single sample in a study of T cell responses to AZD1222 COVID-19 vaccine. This table comes from immunoSEQ multiplex PCR, and its TCRdb copy is limited to in-frame clones, with some not included. The repertoire includes 150,000 or so clones, around 89% of them detected once, and approximately 15% sits in the top ten. The source was peripheral blood, collected on day 0 of AZD1222 vaccination. The receptor set was obtained from an adult in good health. Both conserved end residues are part of each CDR3. The D gene is left open where the match is weak. Only some rows state a clone size, as once, few, many or a class for expanded clones.

V gene	clone size	J gene	D gene	CDR3 protein	CDR3 DNA
TRBV6-4	.	TRBJ1-1	.	CASSESVQGTEAFF	TGTGCCAGCAGTGAATCAGTCCAGGGAACTGAAGCTTTCTTT
TRBV24-1	.	TRBJ2-5	TRBD1	CATSDRTGQETQYF	TGTGCCACCAGTGACCGGACAGGGCAAGAGACCCAGTACTTC
TRBV7-9	.	TRBJ2-1	TRBD1	CASSFRDRGWNEQFF	TGTGCCAGCAGCTTCAGGGACAGGGGTTGGAATGAGCAGTTCTTC
TRBV3-1/TRBV3-2	once	TRBJ2-2	.	CASSDYSYTGELFF	TGTGCCAGCAGCGACTACAGCTACACCGGGGAGCTGTTTTTT
TRBV15	.	TRBJ1-2	.	CATSRGVRSGDGYTF	TGTGCCACCAGCAGGGGGGTCCGTTCCGGGGATGGCTACACCTTC
TRBV5-1	few	TRBJ1-6	TRBD1	CASSSSYQTFQGASYSPLHF	TGCGCCAGCAGCTCGTCTTATCAGACTTTCCAGGGGGCCAGCTATTCACCCCTCCACTTT
TRBV28	.	TRBJ1-1	.	CASSSGWTEAFF	TGTGCCAGCAGTTCGGGATGGACTGAAGCTTTCTTT
TRBV28	few	TRBJ1-4	.	CASSLAGEGVEKLFF	TGTGCCAGCAGTTTAGCGGGGGAGGGTGTTGAAAAACTGTTTTTT
TRBV5-1	.	TRBJ2-5	TRBD1	CASRGQGDSETQYF	TGCGCCAGCAGGGGACAGGGAGACTCGGAGACCCAGTACTTC
TRBV28	few	TRBJ2-1	TRBD2	CASRRGGAYNEQFF	TGTGCCAGCCGCCGCGGGGGGGCCTACAATGAGCAGTTCTTC
TRBV27	.	TRBJ1-6	.	CASSPGRVSYNSPLHF	TGTGCCAGCAGTCCGGGGAGGGTCTCCTATAATTCACCCCTCCACTTT
TRBV6-4	.	TRBJ1-6	TRBD1	CASSDTGGYNSPLHF	TGTGCCAGCAGTGACACAGGGGGCTACAATTCACCCCTCCACTTT
TRBV7-2	.	TRBJ1-5	TRBD1	CASSSRTGQQPQHF	TGTGCCAGCAGCTCCCGGACAGGGCAACAGCCCCAGCATTTT
TRBV6-6	.	TRBJ2-1	TRBD2	CASSYSSGARDQQFF	TGTGCCAGCAGTTACTCTAGCGGGGCGCGAGATCAGCAGTTCTTC
TRBV30	.	TRBJ1-2	.	CAWSSQGFAF	TGTGCCTGGTCCTCCCAAGGGTTCGCCTTC
TRBV9	.	TRBJ2-4	TRBD1	CASSVLPGQAPGEAKNIQYF	TGTGCCAGCAGCGTCCTTCCGGGACAGGCTCCTGGGGAAGCCAAAAACATTCAGTACTTC
TRBV19	once	TRBJ1-2	.	CASSIDTIYGYTF	TGTGCCAGTAGTATAGATACCATCTATGGCTACACCTTC
TRBV2	.	TRBJ2-1	TRBD1	CASRDRGNEQFF	TGTGCCAGCAGGGACAGGGGGAATGAGCAGTTCTTC
TRBV5-1	.	TRBJ2-7	.	CASSLAGDSYEQYF	TGCGCCAGCAGCTTGGCCGGGGACTCCTACGAGCAGTACTTC
TRBV4-3	.	TRBJ1-4	.	CASSQGTATEKLFF	TGCGCCAGCAGCCAAGGGACTGCTACCGAAAAACTGTTTTTT
TRBV11-3	.	TRBJ2-7	.	CASSSWGSEQYF	TGTGCCAGCAGTTCATGGGGTAGCGAGCAGTACTTC
TRBV2	.	TRBJ2-3	.	CASLRGGDNTQYF	TGTGCCAGCCTTCGGGGTGGGGACAATACGCAGTATTTT
TRBV5-4	.	TRBJ2-1	TRBD2	CASSLLRLAGGYNEQFF	TGTGCCAGCAGCTTACTCCGACTAGCGGGGGGGTACAATGAGCAGTTCTTC
TRBV7-9	few	TRBJ1-3	.	CASSSFRDINTIYF	TGTGCCAGCAGCTCCTTCAGGGACATAAACACCATATATTTT
TRBV29-1	.	TRBJ1-1	TRBD1	CSVKMTGGNTEAFF	TGCAGCGTGAAGATGACAGGGGGGAACACTGAAGCTTTCTTT
TRBV28	.	TRBJ1-6	TRBD1	CASSSPGTGVSPLHF	TGTGCCAGCAGTTCCCCGGGGACAGGGGTCTCACCCCTCCACTTT
TRBV25-1	once	TRBJ1-6	TRBD1	CASSGLGQANSPLHF	TGTGCCAGCAGTGGGCTTGGACAGGCAAATTCACCCCTCCACTTT
TRBV7-2	.	TRBJ1-5	.	CASSLGGHNQPQHF	TGTGCCAGCAGCTTAGGGGGCCACAATCAGCCCCAGCATTTT
TRBV12-3/TRBV12-4	.	TRBJ2-7	.	CASRKQGSYEQYF	TGTGCCAGCAGAAAACAGGGTTCCTACGAGCAGTACTTC
TRBV7-2	.	TRBJ1-3	.	CASSLAPGFASGNTIYF	TGTGCCAGCAGCTTAGCGCCAGGGTTCGCCTCTGGAAACACCATATATTTT
TRBV24-1	.	TRBJ2-3	.	CATSDFVRADTQYF	TGTGCCACCAGTGATTTTGTAAGGGCAGATACGCAGTATTTT
TRBV21-1	.	TRBJ1-5	.	CASFPMGLGQGAPGCNQPQHF	TGTGCCAGCTTTCCAATGGGTTTGGGGCAGGGGGCCCCGGGGTGCAATCAGCCCCAGCATTTT
TRBV18	.	TRBJ1-6	TRBD1	CASSPPDGQDYSPLHF	TGTGCCAGCTCACCACCGGATGGACAGGATTATTCACCCCTCCACTTT
TRBV12-3/TRBV12-4	.	TRBJ1-2	.	CASSIPGDYGYTF	TGTGCCAGCAGTATCCCCGGGGACTATGGCTACACCTTC
TRBV19	.	TRBJ1-2	.	CASSITAGLNYGYTF	TGTGCCAGTAGTATAACGGCAGGGCTTAACTATGGCTACACCTTC
TRBV11-2	few	TRBJ1-5	TRBD1	CASSPSGTGLNQPQHF	TGTGCCAGCAGCCCCTCCGGGACAGGACTAAATCAGCCCCAGCATTTT
TRBV28	.	TRBJ1-4	.	CASSPTGTANEKLFF	TGTGCCAGCAGCCCTACCGGGACGGCTAATGAAAAACTGTTTTTT
TRBV7-3	.	TRBJ1-1	.	CASSRTVNTEAFF	TGTGCCAGCAGCAGAACAGTGAACACTGAAGCTTTCTTT
TRBV7-2	.	TRBJ1-4	TRBD1	CASGDRGTNEKLFF	TGTGCCAGCGGGGACAGGGGAACTAATGAAAAACTGTTTTTT
TRBV7-9	.	TRBJ2-2	TRBD2	CASSLSGGAPRTGELFF	TGTGCCAGCAGCTTAAGCGGGGGTGCTCCAAGGACCGGGGAGCTGTTTTTT
TRBV5-1	.	TRBJ1-6	.	CASILSPGENSPLHF	TGCGCCAGCATTCTTTCGCCAGGGGAAAATTCACCCCTCCACTTT
TRBV5-5	.	TRBJ1-1	.	CASSLERRKNTEAFF	TGTGCCAGCAGCTTGGAGAGACGGAAGAACACTGAAGCTTTCTTT
TRBV19	.	TRBJ1-2	.	CASSPQGRGANYGYTF	TGTGCCAGTAGTCCCCAGGGGAGAGGGGCCAACTATGGCTACACCTTC
TRBV7-3	.	TRBJ2-3	.	CASSLGVQPTSTDTQYF	TGTGCCAGCAGCCTAGGGGTCCAGCCGACCAGCACAGATACGCAGTATTTT
TRBV2	few	TRBJ2-5	TRBD1	CASRDDRGRSMTQYF	TGTGCCAGCAGAGATGACAGGGGTCGGTCGATGACCCAGTACTTC
TRBV14	.	TRBJ1-3	.	CASSHAGNSGNTIYF	TGTGCCAGCAGCCATGCCGGGAACTCTGGAAACACCATATATTTT
TRBV12-3/TRBV12-4	.	TRBJ1-1	TRBD1	CASSLTGDTEAFF	TGTGCCAGCAGTTTAACAGGGGACACTGAAGCTTTCTTT
TRBV19	.	TRBJ1-6	.	CASSINYNSPLHF	TGTGCCAGTAGTATAAATTATAATTCACCCCTCCACTTT
TRBV5-4	.	TRBJ1-2	TRBD1	CASSSIPGQGTRYGYTF	TGTGCCAGCAGCTCGATCCCGGGACAGGGAACGCGCTATGGCTACACCTTC
TRBV19	.	TRBJ1-2	.	CASSIEGRADYGYTF	TGTGCCAGTAGTATAGAAGGCAGGGCGGACTATGGCTACACCTTC
TRBV19	.	TRBJ2-5	.	CASLSKAGTQYF	TGTGCCAGTTTATCTAAGGCTGGGACCCAGTACTTC
TRBV5-8	.	TRBJ1-3	TRBD1	CASSPGQGGNTIYF	TGTGCCAGCAGCCCCGGACAGGGCGGAAACACCATATATTTT
TRBV9	.	TRBJ2-3	TRBD2	CASSATAGGPDTQYF	TGTGCCAGCAGCGCCACAGCGGGGGGGCCAGATACGCAGTATTTT
TRBV4-3	.	TRBJ2-6	TRBD1	CASSDRAGANVLTF	TGCGCCAGCAGTGACAGGGCTGGGGCCAACGTCCTGACTTTC
TRBV2	.	TRBJ1-5	.	CASSGRYSNQPQHF	TGTGCCAGCAGTGGGAGGTATAGCAATCAGCCCCAGCATTTT
TRBV5-1	.	TRBJ1-2	.	CASSWNEGSVYGYTF	TGCGCCAGCAGCTGGAACGAAGGTAGCGTCTATGGCTACACCTTC
TRBV19	.	TRBJ1-5	TRBD1	CASMGAQGGVNQPQHF	TGTGCCAGTATGGGGGCACAGGGGGGAGTCAATCAGCCCCAGCATTTT
TRBV4-1	.	TRBJ1-3	.	CASSPRGDASGNTIYF	TGCGCCAGCAGCCCTCGGGGAGATGCCTCTGGAAACACCATATATTTT
TRBV7-8	.	TRBJ1-6	.	CASSLREGESPLHF	TGTGCCAGCAGCTTACGGGAGGGAGAATCACCCCTCCACTTT